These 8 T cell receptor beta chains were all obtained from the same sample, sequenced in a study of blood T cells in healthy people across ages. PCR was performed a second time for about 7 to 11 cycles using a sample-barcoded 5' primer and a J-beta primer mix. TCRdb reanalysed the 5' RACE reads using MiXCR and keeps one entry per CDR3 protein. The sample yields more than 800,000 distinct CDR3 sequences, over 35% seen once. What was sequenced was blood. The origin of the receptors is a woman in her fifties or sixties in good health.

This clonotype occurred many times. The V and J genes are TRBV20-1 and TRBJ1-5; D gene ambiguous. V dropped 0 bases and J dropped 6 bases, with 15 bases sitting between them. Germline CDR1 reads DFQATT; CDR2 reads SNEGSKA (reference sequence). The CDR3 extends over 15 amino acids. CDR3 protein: CSARDSPGDSQPQHF. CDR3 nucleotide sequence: TGCAGTGCTAGAGATTCACCGGGAGATAGTCAGCCCCAGCATTTT.

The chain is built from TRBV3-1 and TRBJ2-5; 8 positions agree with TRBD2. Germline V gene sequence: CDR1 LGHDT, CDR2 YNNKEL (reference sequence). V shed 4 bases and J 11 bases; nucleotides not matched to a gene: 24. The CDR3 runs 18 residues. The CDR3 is CASSPGRAGGVRYNEQYF. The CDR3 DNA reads TGTGCCAGCAGCCCGGGGAGGGCGGGAGGAGTACGGTACAATGAGCAGTACTTC.

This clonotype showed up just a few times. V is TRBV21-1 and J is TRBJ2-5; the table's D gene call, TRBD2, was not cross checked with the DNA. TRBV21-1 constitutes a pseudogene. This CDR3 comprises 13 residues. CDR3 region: CASARSSLETQYF. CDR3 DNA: TGTGCCTCCGCCCGGAGTAGCTTAGAGACCCAGTACTTC.

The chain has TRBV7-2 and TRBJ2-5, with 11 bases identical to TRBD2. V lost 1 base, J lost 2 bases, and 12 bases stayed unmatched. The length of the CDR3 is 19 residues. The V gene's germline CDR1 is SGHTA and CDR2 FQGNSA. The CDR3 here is CASSLGVLAGVAKQETQYF. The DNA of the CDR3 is TGTGCCAGCAGCTTAGGGGTACTAGCGGGAGTCGCGAAGCAAGAGACCCAGTACTTC.

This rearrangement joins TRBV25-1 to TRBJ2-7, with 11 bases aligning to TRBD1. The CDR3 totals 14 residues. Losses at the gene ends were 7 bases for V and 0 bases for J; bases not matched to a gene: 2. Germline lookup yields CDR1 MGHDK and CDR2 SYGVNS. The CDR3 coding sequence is TGTGCCAGCAAAGGACAGGGGGCCTCCTACGAGCAGTACTTC. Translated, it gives CASKGQGASYEQYF.

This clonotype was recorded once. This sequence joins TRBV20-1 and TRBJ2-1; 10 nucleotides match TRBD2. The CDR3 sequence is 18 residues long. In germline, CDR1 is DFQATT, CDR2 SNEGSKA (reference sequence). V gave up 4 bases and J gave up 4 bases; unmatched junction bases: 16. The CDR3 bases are TGCAGTGCTACCGAGGCTCGAATCGGACTAGCGGCATACAATGAGCAGTTCTTC. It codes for CSATEARIGLAAYNEQFF.

This CDR3 is CASREERETTQYF. The DNA for the CDR3 is TGTGCCAGCAGGGAGGAGCGGGAGACTACGCAGTATTTT. The chain links TRBV25-1 to TRBJ2-3; 8 bases agree with TRBD2. The CDR3 is made up of 13 amino acids. Germline loops: CDR1 MGHDK, CDR2 SYGVNS. V gave up 6 bases and J gave up 8 bases; unmatched junction bases: 7.

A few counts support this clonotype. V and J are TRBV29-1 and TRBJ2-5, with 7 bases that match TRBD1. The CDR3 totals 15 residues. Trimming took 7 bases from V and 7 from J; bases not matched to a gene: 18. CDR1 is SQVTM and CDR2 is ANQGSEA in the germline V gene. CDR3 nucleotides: TGCAGCGCCCGAGTGGGACAGACTGCCGGTGGGACCCAGTACTTC. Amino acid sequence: CSARVGQTAGGTQYF.